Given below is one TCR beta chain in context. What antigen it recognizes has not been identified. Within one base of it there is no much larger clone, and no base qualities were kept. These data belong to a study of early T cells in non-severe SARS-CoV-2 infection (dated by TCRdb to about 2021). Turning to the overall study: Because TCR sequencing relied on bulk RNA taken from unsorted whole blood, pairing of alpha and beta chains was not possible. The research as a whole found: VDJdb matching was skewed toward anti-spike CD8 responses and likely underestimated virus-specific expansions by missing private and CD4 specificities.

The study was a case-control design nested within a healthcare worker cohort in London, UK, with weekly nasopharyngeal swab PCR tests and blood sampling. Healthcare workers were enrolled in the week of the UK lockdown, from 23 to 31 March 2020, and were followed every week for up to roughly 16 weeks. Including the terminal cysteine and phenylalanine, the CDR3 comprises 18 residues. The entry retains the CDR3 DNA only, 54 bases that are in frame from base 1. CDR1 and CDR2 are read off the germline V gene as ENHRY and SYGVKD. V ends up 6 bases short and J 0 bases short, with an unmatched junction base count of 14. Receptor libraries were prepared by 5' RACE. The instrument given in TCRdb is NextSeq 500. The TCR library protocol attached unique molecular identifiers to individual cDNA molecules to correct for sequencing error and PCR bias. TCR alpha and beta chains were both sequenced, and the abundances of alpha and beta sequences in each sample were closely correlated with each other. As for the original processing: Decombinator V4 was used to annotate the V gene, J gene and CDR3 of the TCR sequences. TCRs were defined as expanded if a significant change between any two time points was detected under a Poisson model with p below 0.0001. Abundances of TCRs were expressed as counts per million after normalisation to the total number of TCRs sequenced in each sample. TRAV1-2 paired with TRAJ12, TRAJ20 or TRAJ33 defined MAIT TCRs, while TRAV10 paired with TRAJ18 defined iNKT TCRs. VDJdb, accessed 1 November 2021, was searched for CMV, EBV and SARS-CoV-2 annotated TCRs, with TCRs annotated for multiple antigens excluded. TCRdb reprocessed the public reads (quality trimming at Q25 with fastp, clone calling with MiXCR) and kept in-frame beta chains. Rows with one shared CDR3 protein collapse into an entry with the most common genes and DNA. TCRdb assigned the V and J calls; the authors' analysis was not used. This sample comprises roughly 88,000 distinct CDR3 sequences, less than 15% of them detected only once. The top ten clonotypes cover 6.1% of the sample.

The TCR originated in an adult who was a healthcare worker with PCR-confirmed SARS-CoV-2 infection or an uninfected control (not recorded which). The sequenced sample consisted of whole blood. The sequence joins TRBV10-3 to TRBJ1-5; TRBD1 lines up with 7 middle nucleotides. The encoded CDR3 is CAISDPLRQGDSNQPQHF. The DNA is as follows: TGTGCCATCAGCGATCCCCTCCGACAGGGCGATAGCAATCAGCCCCAGCATTTT.